This T cell receptor (beta chain) was sequenced in a study of control samples from healthy donors and cancer patients. This clone was observed once. Trimming removed 3 bases from V and 7 bases from J, with 25 bases in between. Germline loops: CDR1 SGDLS, CDR2 YYNGEE. This CDR3 region has 18 residues. The method was immunoSEQ multiplex PCR; TCRdb's version includes in-frame clones alone and lacks a portion of them. The repertoire includes 140,000 or so clones, 89% of them detected once, and about 4.9% sits in the top ten. The chain couples TRBV9 to TRBJ2-2, with D maybe TRBD1 (6 bases). The TCR comes from a man aged 25 to 45 in good health. Sequenced input: blood. CDR3 in DNA: TGTGCCAGCAGCGCCGATAAGTTTACAGGGTCGCAGGTCGGGGAGCTGTTTTTT. The encoded protein is CASSADKFTGSQVGELFF.